Below, 7 T cell receptor beta chains from the same sample are listed, as sequenced in a study of control samples from healthy donors and cancer patients. Assay used: immunoSEQ multiplex PCR; TCRdb lists only in-frame clones, some missing. This sample has roughly 70,000 clones, with around 82% found just once. Sequences were obtained from blood. Receptors originate from a man aged 45 to 65 in good health.

The CDR3 protein is CASSLAPNSYNEQFF. Here the CDR3 DNA reads TGTGCCAGCAGCTTAGCCCCCAACTCCTACAATGAGCAGTTCTTC. The chain is built from TRBV7-2 and TRBJ2-1; D remains unclear. This CDR3 contains 15 residues. The germline V gene has CDR1 SGHTA and CDR2 FQGNSA. V was shortened by 0 bases and J by 0 bases, with 6 bases between the two germline ends.

The chain's CDR3 is CASRGGTGPNQPQHF. As DNA, the CDR3 is TGTGCCAGCAGGGGCGGGACAGGCCCAAATCAGCCCCAGCATTTT. The chain employs TRBV28 and TRBJ1-5; 8 positions agree with TRBD1. Unmatched junction bases numbered 8, after V lost 6 bases and J lost 4 bases. This CDR3 has 15 residues. Germline values: CDR1 MDHEN, CDR2 SYDVKM.

V is TRBV19 and J is TRBJ1-1, with 8 bases lining up with TRBD1. Per germline, CDR1 LNHDA and CDR2 SQIVND (reference sequence). This CDR3 contains 15 residues. V dropped 5 bases and J dropped 1; count of bases not matched to a gene: 6. The CDR3 region has the DNA TGTGCCAGTAGTCTGACAGGGGCCAAGAACACTGAAGCTTTCTTT. Its translation: CASSLTGAKNTEAFF.

CDR3 DNA sequence: TGTGCCAGCAGCGCCCAAATAGGGACCGAGCAGTACTTC. Encoded protein: CASSAQIGTEQYF. The J gene is TRBJ2-7, the V gene TRBV7-6, with D perhaps TRBD1 or TRBD2 (5 bases each). Germline CDR1 reads SGHVS; CDR2 reads FNYEAQ. Deletions cut 5 bases from V and 6 bases from J, with 14 bases between. The CDR3 length is 13 residues.

The genes are TRBV6-6 and TRBJ2-5; D is undetermined. The V end was cut by 8 bases, the J end by 2 bases, with 9 bases between. Germline V gene data show CDR1 as MNHNY and CDR2 as SVGAGI (reference sequence). The CDR3 loop spans 12 amino acids. The CDR3 here is CASRTVQETQYF. In DNA form, the CDR3 reads TGTGCCAGCCGTACAGTACAAGAGACCCAGTACTTC.

The rearrangement uses TRBV10-3 and TRBJ1-2, with D possibly matching TRBD1 (6 bases). The CDR3 is 13 amino acids. V gave up 10 bases and J gave up 3 bases, with 15 bases separating them. From germline, CDR1 is ENHRY and CDR2 SYGVKD. The DNA of the CDR3 is TGTGCCACCTCTCTTTCAGGGGACTATGGCTACACCTTC. Translated, it gives CATSLSGDYGYTF.

This clone was observed once. The CDR3 is CSVEDLGQEAFF. DNA of the CDR3: TGCAGCGTTGAAGATCTGGGACAGGAAGCTTTCTTT. V and J are TRBV29-1 and TRBJ1-1; TRBD1 matches 7 bases. Germline loops: CDR1 SQVTM, CDR2 ANQGSEA. The length of the CDR3 is 12 residues. J gave up 8 bases and V 0 bases, and 3 bases lay outside the gene matches.